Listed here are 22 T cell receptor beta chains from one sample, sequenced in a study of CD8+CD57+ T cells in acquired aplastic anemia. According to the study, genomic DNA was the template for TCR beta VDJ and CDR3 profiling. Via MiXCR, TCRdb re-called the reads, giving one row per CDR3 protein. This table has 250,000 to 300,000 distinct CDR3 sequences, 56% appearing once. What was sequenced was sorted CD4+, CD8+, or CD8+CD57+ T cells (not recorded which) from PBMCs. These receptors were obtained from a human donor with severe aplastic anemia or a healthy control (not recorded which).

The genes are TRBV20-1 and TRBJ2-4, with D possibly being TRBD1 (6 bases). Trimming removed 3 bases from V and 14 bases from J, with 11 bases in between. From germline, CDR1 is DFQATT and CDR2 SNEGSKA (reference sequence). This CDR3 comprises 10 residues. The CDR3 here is CSASLTGKYF. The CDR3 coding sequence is TGCAGTGCTAGCTTAACAGGGAAGTACTTC.

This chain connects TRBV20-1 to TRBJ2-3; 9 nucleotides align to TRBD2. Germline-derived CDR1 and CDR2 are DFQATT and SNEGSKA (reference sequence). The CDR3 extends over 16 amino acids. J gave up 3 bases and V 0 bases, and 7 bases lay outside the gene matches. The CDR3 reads CSARDSGRFRTDTQYF. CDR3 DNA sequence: TGCAGTGCTAGAGACAGCGGGAGGTTTCGGACAGATACGCAGTATTTT.

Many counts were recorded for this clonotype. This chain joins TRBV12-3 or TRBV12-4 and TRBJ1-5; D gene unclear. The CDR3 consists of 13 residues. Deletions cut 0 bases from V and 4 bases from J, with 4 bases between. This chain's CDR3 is CASSLAGNQPQHF. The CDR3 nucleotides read TGTGCCAGCAGTTTAGCAGGAAATCAGCCCCAGCATTTT.

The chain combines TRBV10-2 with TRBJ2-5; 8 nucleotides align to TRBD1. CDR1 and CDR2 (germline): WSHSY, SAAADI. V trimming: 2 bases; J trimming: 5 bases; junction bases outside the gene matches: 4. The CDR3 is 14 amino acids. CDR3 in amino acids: CASSEQGARETQYF. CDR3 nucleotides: TGCGCCAGCAGTGAGCAGGGGGCTCGCGAGACCCAGTACTTC.

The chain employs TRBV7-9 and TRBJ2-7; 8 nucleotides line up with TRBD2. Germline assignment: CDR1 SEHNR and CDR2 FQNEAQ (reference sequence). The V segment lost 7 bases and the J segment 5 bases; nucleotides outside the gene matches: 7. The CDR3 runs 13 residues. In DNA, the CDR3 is TGTGCCAGCAACCGCGGGGGGCGCGACGAGCAGTACTTC. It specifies CASNRGGRDEQYF. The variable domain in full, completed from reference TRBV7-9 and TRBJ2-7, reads DTGVSQNPRHKITKRGQNVTFRCDPISEHNRLYWYRQTLGQGPEFLTYFQNEAQLEKSRLLSDRFSAERPKGSFSTLEIQRTEQGDSAMYLCASNRGGRDEQYFGPGTRLTVT.

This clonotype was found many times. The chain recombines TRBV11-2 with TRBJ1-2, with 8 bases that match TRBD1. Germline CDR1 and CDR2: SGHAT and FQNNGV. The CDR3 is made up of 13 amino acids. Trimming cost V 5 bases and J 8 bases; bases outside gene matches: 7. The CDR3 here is CASSTGTGGGYTF. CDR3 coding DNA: TGTGCCAGCAGCACCGGGACAGGCGGGGGCTACACCTTC.

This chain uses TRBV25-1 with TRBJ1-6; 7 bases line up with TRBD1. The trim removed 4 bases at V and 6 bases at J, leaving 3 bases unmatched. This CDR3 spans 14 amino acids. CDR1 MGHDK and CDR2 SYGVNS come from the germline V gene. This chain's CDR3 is CASSVGTANSPLHF. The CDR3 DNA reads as TGTGCCAGCAGTGTGGGGACAGCTAATTCACCCCTCCACTTT. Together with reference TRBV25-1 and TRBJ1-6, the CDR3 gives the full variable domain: EADIYQTPRYLVIGTGKKITLECSQTMGHDKMYWYQQDPGMELHLIHYSYGVNSTEKGDLSSESTVSRIRTEHFPLTLESARPSHTSQYLCASSVGTANSPLHFGNGTRLTVT.

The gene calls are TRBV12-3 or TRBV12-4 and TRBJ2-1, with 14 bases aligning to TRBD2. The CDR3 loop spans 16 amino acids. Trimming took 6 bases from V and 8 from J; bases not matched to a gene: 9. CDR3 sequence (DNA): TGTGCCAGCAGAAAGACTAGCGGGGGGGCGAGAGATGAGCAGTTCTTC. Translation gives CASRKTSGGARDEQFF.

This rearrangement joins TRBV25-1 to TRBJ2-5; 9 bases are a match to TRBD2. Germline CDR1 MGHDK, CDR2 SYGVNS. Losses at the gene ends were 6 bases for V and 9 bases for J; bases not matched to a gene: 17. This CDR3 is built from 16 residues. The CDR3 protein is CASSLMGAGGREAQYF. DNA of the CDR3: TGTGCCAGCAGCCTTATGGGAGCGGGGGGCAGGGAGGCCCAGTACTTC.

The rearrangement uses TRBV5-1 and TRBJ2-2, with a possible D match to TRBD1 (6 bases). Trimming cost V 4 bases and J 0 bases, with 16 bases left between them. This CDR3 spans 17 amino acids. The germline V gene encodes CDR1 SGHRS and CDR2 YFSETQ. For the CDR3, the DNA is TGCGCCAGCAGCCTAGTGCTACAGGGAACGAACACCGGGGAGCTGTTTTTT. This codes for CASSLVLQGTNTGELFF.

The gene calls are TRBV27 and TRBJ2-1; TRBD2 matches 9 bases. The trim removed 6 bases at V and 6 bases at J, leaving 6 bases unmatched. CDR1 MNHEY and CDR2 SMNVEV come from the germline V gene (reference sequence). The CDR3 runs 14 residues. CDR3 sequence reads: CASSLAGDRNEQFF. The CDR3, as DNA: TGTGCCAGCAGCTTAGCGGGGGACCGCAATGAGCAGTTCTTC.

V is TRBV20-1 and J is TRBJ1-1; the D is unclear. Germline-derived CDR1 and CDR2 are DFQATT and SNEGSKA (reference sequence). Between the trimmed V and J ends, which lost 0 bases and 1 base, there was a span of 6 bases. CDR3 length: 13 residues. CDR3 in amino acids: CSARDDRNTEAFF. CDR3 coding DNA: TGCAGTGCTAGAGACGATAGGAACACTGAAGCTTTCTTT.

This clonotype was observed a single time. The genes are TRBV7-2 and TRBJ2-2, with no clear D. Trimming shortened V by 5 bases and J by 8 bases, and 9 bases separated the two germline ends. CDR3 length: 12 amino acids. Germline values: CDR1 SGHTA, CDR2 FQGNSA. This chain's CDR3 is CASSPATGELFF. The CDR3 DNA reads TGTGCCAGCAGCCCTGCGACAGGGGAGCTGTTTTTT.

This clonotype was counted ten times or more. The CDR3 DNA reads as TGTGCCAGCAGCTTATGGGGACTAGACGGGGAGCTGTTTTTT. Translation: CASSLWGLDGELFF. V gene TRBV7-3 combines with J gene TRBJ2-2; TRBD2 aligns across 8 bases. CDR1 and CDR2 (germline): SGHTA, FQGTGA. CDR3 length: 14 residues. With V trimmed by 2 bases and J by 7 bases, 3 bases remained unmatched.

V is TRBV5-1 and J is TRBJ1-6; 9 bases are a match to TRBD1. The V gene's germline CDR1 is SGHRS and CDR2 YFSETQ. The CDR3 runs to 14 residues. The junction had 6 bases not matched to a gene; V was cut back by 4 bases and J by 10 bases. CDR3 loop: CASSPWTGESPLHF. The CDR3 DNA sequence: TGCGCCAGCAGCCCATGGACAGGGGAATCACCCCTCCACTTT.

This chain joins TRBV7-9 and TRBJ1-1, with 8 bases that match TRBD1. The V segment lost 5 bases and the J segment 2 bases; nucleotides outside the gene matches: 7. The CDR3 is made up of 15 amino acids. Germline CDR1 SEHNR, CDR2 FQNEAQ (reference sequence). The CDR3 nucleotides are TGTGCCAGCAGCCAAAACAGGGGGGGCAACACTGAAGCTTTCTTT. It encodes CASSQNRGGNTEAFF.

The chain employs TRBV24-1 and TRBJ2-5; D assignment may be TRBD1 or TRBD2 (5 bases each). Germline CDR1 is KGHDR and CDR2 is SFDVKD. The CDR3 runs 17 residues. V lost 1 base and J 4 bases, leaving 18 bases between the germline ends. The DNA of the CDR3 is TGTGCCACCAGTGATTTTGGAACCGGGGCGGGTCGAGAGACCCAGTACTTC. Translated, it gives CATSDFGTGAGRETQYF.

CDR3 loop: CATSRDLGPPSTEAFF. The CDR3 DNA reads TGTGCCACCAGCAGAGATCTGGGACCGCCAAGCACTGAAGCTTTCTTT. The chain carries TRBV15 and TRBJ1-1; D is possibly TRBD1 (5 bases). Germline V gives CDR1 LNHNV, CDR2 YYDKDF (reference sequence). The CDR3 has 16 residues. The ends were cut back, 0 bases at V and 4 bases at J, with 15 bases in the middle.

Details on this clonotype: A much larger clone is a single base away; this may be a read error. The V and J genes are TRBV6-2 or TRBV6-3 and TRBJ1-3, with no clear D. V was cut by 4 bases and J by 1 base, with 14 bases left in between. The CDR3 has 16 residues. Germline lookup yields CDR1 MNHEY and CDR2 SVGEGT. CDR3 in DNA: TGTGCCAGCAGTTTCGACGAGTCAAATTCTGGAAACACCATATATTTT. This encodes CASSFDESNSGNTIYF.

This CDR3 reads CASSHGTGGISPLHF. The CDR3 DNA sequence: TGTGCCAGCAGTCACGGGACAGGGGGTATTTCACCCCTCCACTTT. The V gene is TRBV7-2, the J gene TRBJ1-6, with 11 bases aligning to TRBD1. The CDR3 sequence is 15 residues long. Germline V lookup: CDR1 SGHTA, CDR2 FQGNSA. The junction had 7 bases not matched to a gene; V was cut back by 6 bases and J by 9 bases.

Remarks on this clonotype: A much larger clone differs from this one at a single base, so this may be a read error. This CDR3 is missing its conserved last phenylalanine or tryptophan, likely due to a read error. CDR3 nucleotides: TGTGCCAGCAGCTTAGTTCGAGATGGCTACACCCTC. Residues: CASSLVRDGYTL. The chain links TRBV7-2 to TRBJ1-2, with D hard to call. V lost 1 base and J lost 6, with 6 bases in between. Germline V gene data show CDR1 as SGHTA and CDR2 as FQGNSA. This CDR3 contains 12 residues.

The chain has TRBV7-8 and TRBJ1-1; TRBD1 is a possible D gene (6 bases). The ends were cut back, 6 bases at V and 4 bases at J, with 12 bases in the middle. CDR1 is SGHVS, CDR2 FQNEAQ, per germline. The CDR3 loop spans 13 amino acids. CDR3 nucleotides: TGTGCCAGCAGTAAGGGAGGGGGCACTGAAGCTTTCTTT. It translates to CASSKGGGTEAFF.